This TCR beta chain was retrieved from a study of T cell responses to AZD1222 COVID-19 vaccine. Study details: Pooled samples include second doses given at about 4 or 12 weeks. Findings of the study overall: Only a handful of AZD1222 recipients, several in all, had baseline seropositivity. Clonal diversity may have been underestimated in mostly white British donors.

A remark on this clone: Its antigen remains unknown.

Sequenced by immunoSEQ multiplex PCR; TCRdb stores in-frame clones only, minus some. This sample has more than 95,000 clones, with approximately 93% found just once. Germline V gene lookup returns CDR1 LNHDA and CDR2 SQIVND (reference sequence). The J segment lost 2 bases and the V segment lost 0 bases, leaving 1 base of the junction unmatched. The CDR3 spans 14 residues. Sequenced material: peripheral blood, taken on day 0 of AZD1222 vaccination. The J gene is TRBJ2-7, the V gene TRBV19, with 7 positions matching TRBD2. This TCR derives from an adult in good health. CDR3 nucleotide sequence: TGTGCCAGTAGTATAGAAGCGGGGACCTACGAGCAGTACTTC. Amino acid sequence: CASSIEAGTYEQYF.